This TCR beta chain originates from a study of OX40 agonist ivuxolimab in advanced cancers. General observations from the study: Also present in some nonresponders was a low level of normalized T-cell clonal expansion. Dose levels from 0.1 to 3.0 mg/kg saw CD4+ and CD8+ blood T cells expand clonally by week 6. In CD8+ T cells, expanded clones were on average more numerous than in CD4+.

Trimming at V came to 4 bases and at J to 4 bases, leaving 7 bases not matched to a gene. Germline V lookup: CDR1 SGHRS, CDR2 YFSETQ. The CDR3 totals 15 residues. There are a few counts of this clone. Its antigen remains unknown. The method was immunoSEQ multiplex PCR; TCRdb's version includes in-frame clones alone and lacks a portion of them. The sample has tens of thousands of clones; approximately 90% are singletons. Material: CD4+ or CD8+ T cells sorted from blood, obtained in a trial of the OX40 agonist ivuxolimab. The receptor was isolated from an adult with an advanced solid tumor such as melanoma, head and neck, liver or kidney cancer. The chain is built from TRBV5-1 and TRBJ1-3; TRBD1 agrees at 8 bases. Here the CDR3 reads CASSRGQVDGNTIYF. CDR3 coding DNA: TGCGCCAGCAGCAGGGGACAGGTCGACGGAAACACCATATATTTT.